The T cell receptor (beta chain) under discussion was sequenced for a study of blood T cell repertoires in COVID-19 (dated by TCRdb to between 2020 and 2021). With regard to the full study: The collaborator samples originated in the United States, Italy and Spain and spanned the acute and convalescent phases of COVID-19. The prospective study material was composed of cDNA or gDNA derived from T cells, B-cell-depleted T cells, or PBMCs. The dataset comprised deeply sampled blood TCRbeta repertoires from subjects exposed to, actively infected with, or recovered from COVID-19. A freely available public database, intended as a resource for researchers studying the immune response to SARS-CoV-2, is where the repertoires were released. Samples were obtained from the ongoing ImmuneRACE study (first 160 participants) and from some 1,300 subjects provided by 6 global collaborators. A de-identified subject ID, COVID-19 status, age in years and sex were almost always included in the sample metadata. Where available, HLA class I and class II types were obtained from metadata supplied by the sample provider rather than from assay-based typing.

The immunoSEQ Assay, a bias-controlled multiplex PCR, was used to amplify TCRbeta CDR3 regions from genomic DNA. For the original study's pipeline: Within the assay, amplification of reference gene primers was used to estimate how many nucleated cells each sample contained. Sequence reads were collapsed and filtered to measure the absolute abundance of every unique TCRbeta CDR3 rearrangement. For each sample, productive Simpson clonality was calculated as the square root of Simpson's diversity index over productive rearrangements. Not all clones reach the TCRdb copy of this immuneACCESS table, which keeps in-frame sequences only. Checked studies attribute under half of the gap to unresolved V genes and leave the rest unexplained. V, J and clone size were drawn from that table, and D and trimming were deduced from the DNA. Within this sample are 35,000 to 45,000 clones, with 86% of them counted one time only. The top ten clones comprise about 60% of the sample.

Points the paper makes about the study in general: The amount of clinical and demographic metadata varied by source and participant and was provided uncurated.

About this clone itself: What antigen it recognizes has not been identified. Base qualities are not provided; no much larger clone lies one nucleotide away.

The collaborating institutions used their own protocols to collect whole blood in K2EDTA tubes. For TCRbeta analysis, collaborator samples were shipped as frozen whole blood, as isolated PBMCs, or as DNA extracted from either sample type. Trimmed from V: 2 bases; trimmed from J: 6 bases; junction bases lacking a gene match: 11. The CDR3 measures 16 amino acids from cysteine to phenylalanine. The CDR3 DNA has 48 bases and is translated from base 1. The germline V gene encodes CDR1 SGHVS and CDR2 FQNEAQ. The sequence links TRBV7-8 to TRBJ1-1; the junction holds 8 bases that match TRBD1. Specimen: peripheral blood. This receptor was identified in a man between 70 and 80 years old with acute or convalescent COVID-19. The nucleotide sequence is TGTGCCAGCAGCTTAACAGGGGGGCCTTTAGGGGCTGAAGCTTTCTTT. Its translation reads: CASSLTGGPLGAEAFF.